What follows are 19 T cell receptor beta chains derived from one specimen sequenced in a study of identical twins (dated by TCRdb to about 2016). Library preparation used 5' RACE. TCRdb shows the sequencer as Illumina HiSeq 2000. TCRdb itself trimmed the public reads at Q25 with fastp, ran MiXCR and retained productive beta chains. CDR3 protein duplicates are merged, each entry listing the most common genes and DNA. This sample holds fewer than 900,000 distinct CDR3 sequences; roughly 20% were observed only once. Together, the top ten hold over 10% of the sample. The data also belong to a second study, concerning T cells expressing NK-cell markers.

The sequenced sample consisted of PBMCs. The receptors come from a woman between 18 and 29 years old in good health.

This clonotype was found a few times. V is TRBV12-3 or TRBV12-4 and J is TRBJ2-5; D may be TRBD2 (6 bases). The V and J ends lost 1 base and 4 bases respectively, with 16 bases between them. CDR3 size: 16 residues. The chain's CDR3 is CASSLGGGIGSETQYF. The CDR3 region has the DNA TGTGCCAGCAGTTTAGGCGGCGGGATTGGGTCAGAGACCCAGTACTTC.

This clonotype is a singleton in its sample. This chain links TRBV20-1 with TRBJ2-5; 10 bases map to TRBD2. CDR3 length: 15 amino acids. V lost 2 bases and J lost 2; bases outside the gene matches: 5. CDR1 is DFQATT, CDR2 SNEGSKA, per germline (reference sequence). The CDR3: CSARYLTSGQETQYF. CDR3 bases: TGCAGTGCTAGATATCTGACTAGCGGGCAAGAGACCCAGTACTTC.

V is TRBV10-3 and J is TRBJ2-5; TRBD2 matches at 13 bases. Germline CDR1 ENHRY, CDR2 SYGVKD. The CDR3 totals 16 residues. Germline trimming cut 7 bases from V and 3 bases from J; bases unmatched to any gene: 8. In nucleotides, the CDR3 is TGTGCCATCACCGCCGGGACTAGCGGGGATAAAGAGACCCAGTACTTC. Translated, it gives CAITAGTSGDKETQYF.

The chain couples TRBV27 to TRBJ2-7, with a tentative D call TRBD1 (5 bases). The CDR3 consists of 15 residues. Germline values: CDR1 MNHEY, CDR2 SMNVEV (reference sequence). V was shortened by 6 bases and J by 7 bases, with 22 bases between the two germline ends. The CDR3 is CASRTTGSFSTEQYF. The DNA for the CDR3 is TGTGCCAGCAGGACAACAGGTTCCTTTTCTACTGAGCAGTACTTC.

The chain employs TRBV5-1 and TRBJ2-7; D might be TRBD1 (6 bases). The germline V gene has CDR1 SGHRS and CDR2 YFSETQ. The length of the CDR3 is 14 residues. V gave up 2 bases and J gave up 6 bases, with 15 bases separating them. CDR3 nucleotides: TGCGCCAGCAGCTTTGTACAGGGCAGGGGCGAGCAGTACTTC. Protein sequence: CASSFVQGRGEQYF.

This clonotype appeared a few times. The V gene is TRBV20-1, the J gene TRBJ1-2, with D perhaps matching TRBD1 (5 bases). Trimming pared 5 bases from V and 4 bases from J, leaving 11 bases between. The CDR3 has 12 residues. Germline V gives CDR1 DFQATT, CDR2 SNEGSKA (reference sequence). The CDR3 DNA reads TGCAGTGCTCCCGGGACTGCCTATGGCTACACCTTC. It yields the protein CSAPGTAYGYTF.

This clonotype was detected only a few times. The DNA of the CDR3 is TGTGCCAGCTCCCTGTATGAAGCTTTCTTT. Translated, it gives CASSLYEAFF. This chain uses TRBV11-2 with TRBJ1-1, with no clear D. Trimming cost V 8 bases and J 7 bases, with 8 bases left between them. In germline, CDR1 is SGHAT, CDR2 FQNNGV. CDR3 size: 10 residues.

This clonotype was counted between two and nine times. This sequence joins TRBV7-9 and TRBJ2-5; maybe TRBD2 (6 bases). The CDR3 totals 14 residues. Looked up from germline, CDR1 is SEHNR and CDR2 is FQNEAQ (reference sequence). V was cut by 5 bases and J by 7 bases, with 17 bases left in between. CDR3 bases: TGTGCCAGCAGCCGAAAAACTAGCAATGGGACCCAGTACTTC. Protein: CASSRKTSNGTQYF.

J is TRBJ2-7 and V is TRBV29-1; TRBD2 matches at 9 bases. Germline CDR1 reads SQVTM; CDR2 reads ANQGSEA. The length of the CDR3 is 14 residues. The junction had 10 bases not matched to a gene; V was cut back by 7 bases and J by 3 bases. The CDR3 here is CSALSGSRIYEQYF. The CDR3 bases are TGCAGCGCCCTTAGCGGGAGTAGGATCTACGAGCAGTACTTC.

The chain recombines TRBV20-1 with TRBJ2-4, with D perhaps TRBD1 (6 bases). Germline values: CDR1 DFQATT, CDR2 SNEGSKA (reference sequence). The CDR3 loop spans 13 amino acids. CDR3 amino acids: CSARVAGENIQYF. CDR3 coding DNA: TGCAGCGCGCGGGTAGCAGGGGAAAACATTCAGTACTTC.

V usage is TRBV19 and J usage is TRBJ2-7, with 8 bases lining up with TRBD1. Losses at the gene ends were 6 bases for V and 6 bases for J; bases not matched to a gene: 10. CDR1 and CDR2 (germline): LNHDA, SQIVND (reference sequence). This CDR3 comprises 14 residues. The CDR3 protein is CASSPGQVPLEQYF. The CDR3, as DNA: TGTGCCAGTAGCCCGGGACAGGTACCTCTCGAGCAGTACTTC. The whole variable domain, filled in from reference TRBV19 and TRBJ2-7, reads DGGITQSPKYLFRKEGQNVTLSCEQNLNHDAMYWYRQDPGQGLRLIYYSQIVNDFQKGDIAEGYSVSREKKESFPLTVTSAQKNPTAFYLCASSPGQVPLEQYFGPGTRLTVT.

This sequence joins TRBV4-3 and TRBJ2-1, with D unresolved. The CDR3 extends over 11 amino acids. CDR1 is LGHNA, CDR2 YSLEER, per germline. V lost 5 bases and J lost 8, with 7 bases in between. The CDR3 DNA reads as TGCGCCAGCAGCAGCAATTATGAGCAGTTCTTC. Amino acid sequence: CASSSNYEQFF.

This clonotype came up a few times. V is TRBV7-2 and J is TRBJ2-7, with D unresolved. The CDR3 covers 13 residues. Germline CDR1 is SGHTA and CDR2 is FQGNSA. Trimming took 8 bases from V and 5 from J, leaving 16 bases between them. CDR3 in amino acids: CASQPQNVHEQYF. The CDR3 DNA reads TGTGCCAGCCAACCGCAGAACGTTCACGAGCAGTACTTC.

J is TRBJ1-4 and V is TRBV18; no reliable D call. V was trimmed by 3 bases and J by 4 bases, leaving 9 bases between them. The germline gives CDR1 KGHSH, CDR2 LQKENI. The CDR3 loop spans 14 amino acids. The CDR3 is CASSPKLLNEKLFF. The DNA of the CDR3 is TGTGCCAGCTCACCTAAACTGCTTAATGAAAAACTGTTTTTT.

The J gene is TRBJ2-5, the V gene TRBV7-8; 7 bases map to TRBD1. From germline, CDR1 is SGHVS and CDR2 FQNEAQ. After removal of 0 bases from V and 13 bases from J, the junction contained 5 bases not matched to a gene. The CDR3 length is 12 residues. The CDR3 sequence: CASSLAWDSLYF. CDR3 DNA sequence: TGTGCCAGCAGCTTAGCGTGGGACAGCTTGTACTTC.

The chain uses TRBV7-2 and TRBJ2-3, with 7 bases that match TRBD1. This CDR3 is 14 amino acids long. Germline CDR1 and CDR2: SGHTA and FQGNSA. V shed 5 bases, J shed 0 bases, and the junction held 2 bases outside the gene matches. CDR3 loop: CASSNRGSTDTQYF. The CDR3 DNA reads TGTGCCAGCAGCAACAGGGGAAGCACAGATACGCAGTATTTT.

Comments on this clonotype: This clone may be a read error of a much larger clone one base away. The chain employs TRBV12-3 or TRBV12-4 and TRBJ2-2; D remains unclear. There are 14 residues in the CDR3. The CDR3 region is CTSSLVANTGELFF. Written as DNA, the CDR3 is TGTACCAGCAGTTTGGTCGCGAACACCGGGGAGCTGTTTTTT.

The chain carries TRBV27 and TRBJ2-3; 9 bases align to TRBD2. J was trimmed by 4 bases and V by 2 bases; bases with no gene match: 7. The germline V gene encodes CDR1 MNHEY and CDR2 SMNVEV (reference sequence). The length of the CDR3 is 16 residues. The CDR3 spells CASSLKVAGDPDTQYF. DNA for the CDR3: TGTGCCAGCAGTTTAAAAGTAGCGGGAGATCCAGATACGCAGTATTTT.

This clonotype has just a few counts. The chain uses TRBV20-1 and TRBJ2-5; maybe TRBD2 (6 bases). CDR3 size: 13 residues. Germline V CDR1 and CDR2: DFQATT, SNEGSKA (reference sequence). Trimming took 6 bases from V and 5 from J, leaving 16 bases between them. The CDR3 protein is CSAPLTGAETQYF. The CDR3, as DNA: TGCAGTGCCCCTCTGACGGGAGCCGAGACCCAGTACTTC.